One and the same sample provided the 4 T cell receptor beta chains below, sequenced in a study of cytomegalovirus exposure and HLA in healthy donors. The assay was immunoSEQ multiplex PCR, and TCRdb's table has in-frame clones only and misses some. The sample contains some 210,000 clones, roughly 85% of which appear only once. Sequencing was performed on PBMCs. Receptors originate from a woman aged 18 to 35 in good health and CMV-seronegative.

The chain is built from TRBV5-1 and TRBJ2-3; D remains unclear. The V gene's germline CDR1 is SGHRS and CDR2 YFSETQ. The CDR3 has 12 residues. With 2 bases removed from V and 6 bases from J, the gap between germline ends came to 7 bases. The CDR3 protein is CASSFNDDTQYF. Here the CDR3 DNA reads TGCGCCAGCAGCTTCAATGACGATACGCAGTATTTT.

The chain links TRBV27 to TRBJ2-2; 7 bases fit TRBD1. Unmatched junction bases numbered 5, after V lost 3 bases and J lost 4 bases. The CDR3 totals 15 residues. The germline V gene encodes CDR1 MNHEY and CDR2 SMNVEV (reference sequence). CDR3 in DNA: TGTGCCAGCAGTTTCGAGGGACAGTTCACCGGGGAGCTGTTTTTT. This encodes CASSFEGQFTGELFF.

This chain connects TRBV6-1 to TRBJ2-5; D is uncertain. Trimming removed 7 bases at V and 4 bases at J, with 13 bases between. Germline lookup yields CDR1 MNHNS and CDR2 SASEGT. The CDR3 runs to 13 residues. CDR3 nucleotides: TGTGCCAGCAAGCCTGGGGTTGTAGAGACCCAGTACTTC. This sequence encodes CASKPGVVETQYF.

The V and J genes are TRBV15 and TRBJ1-2; D may be TRBD1 (6 bases). The CDR3 has 19 residues. The V end was cut by 0 bases, the J end by 0 bases, with 20 bases between. Looked up from germline, CDR1 is LNHNV and CDR2 is YYDKDF (reference sequence). The CDR3 spells CATSRDFRGGRRSNYGYTF. CDR3 DNA: TGTGCCACCAGCAGAGACTTTCGAGGGGGAAGGAGGTCTAACTATGGCTACACCTTC.